One and the same sample provided the 5 T cell receptor beta chains below, sequenced in a study of T cell repertoires in cytomegalovirus infection. Via MiXCR, TCRdb re-called the reads, giving one row per CDR3 protein. The data hold under 350,000 distinct CDR3 sequences, with roughly a tenth observed a single time. Sequencing was done on a sample of PBMCs. These TCRs come from a human donor in good health (CMV status not recorded). Some clones in this sample may be carry-over from other donors' samples.

This clonotype was recorded many times. The chain combines TRBV6-2 or TRBV6-3 with TRBJ2-2; D gene unclear. V was shortened by 2 bases and J by 6 bases, with 7 bases between the two germline ends. CDR3 length: 13 amino acids. The germline gives CDR1 MNHEY, CDR2 SVGEGT. The CDR3, as DNA: TGTGCCAGCAGTTACGGGCATCCCGGGGAGCTGTTTTTT. Its protein product is CASSYGHPGELFF.

This clonotype was seen ten or more times. This chain connects TRBV10-3 to TRBJ2-7; the D gene is possibly TRBD1 (6 bases). Looked up from germline, CDR1 is ENHRY and CDR2 is SYGVKD. V was shortened by 8 bases and J by 2 bases, with 16 bases between the two germline ends. The CDR3 totals 14 residues. CDR3 coding DNA: TGTGCCATCTCCCGGGACACGGATACCTACGAGCAGTACGTC. Its translation: CAISRDTDTYEQYV.

This clonotype was counted many times. This sequence joins TRBV28 and TRBJ1-2; D is unresolved. Germline CDR1 MDHEN, CDR2 SYDVKM. The germline V and J ends were trimmed by 5 bases and 2 bases, with 15 bases remaining between them. The CDR3 has 15 residues. CDR3 sequence (DNA): TGTGCCAGCAGTGCCTTGCGGGGTAACAACTATGGCTACACCTTC. This gives the protein CASSALRGNNYGYTF.

This clonotype was counted ten times or more. The gene calls are TRBV2 and TRBJ2-7; D tentatively fits TRBD1 or TRBD2 (5 bases each). This CDR3 comprises 12 residues. The germline gives CDR1 SNHLY, CDR2 FYNNEI. Trimming removed 6 bases at V and 7 bases at J, with 13 bases between. The CDR3 DNA sequence: TGTGCCAGCAGCGGGGCAAGAGCGGAGCAGTACTTC. Its translation: CASSGARAEQYF.

A few counts support this clonotype. This rearrangement joins TRBV12-3 or TRBV12-4 to TRBJ2-5; D uncertain. The CDR3 extends over 11 amino acids. The V end was cut by 6 bases, the J end by 2 bases, with 4 bases between. For the CDR3, the DNA is TGTGCCAGCAGATCTCAAGAGACCCAGTACTTC. Translation gives CASRSQETQYF.